These 13 T cell receptor beta chains originate from one sample sequenced in a study of shared clonotypes between healthy human individuals. Positive CCR7 selection of CD45RO-negative cells yielded the naive CD8 cells, and terminally differentiated effector memory CD45RA+ cells were excluded. TCRdb's copy holds only in-frame clones and misses some; the assay was immunoSEQ multiplex PCR. The sample has around 1,900,000 clones, 85% to 95% seen once. The sample consisted of naive CD8+ T cells from PBMCs. These receptors all come from a man aged 18-30 years in good health. Some clones in this sample may be carry-over from other donors' samples.

V and J are TRBV7-2 and TRBJ2-3; possible D gene TRBD2, 5 bases. CDR1 is SGHTA, CDR2 FQGNSA, per germline. The CDR3 covers 13 residues. The V gene lost 3 bases and the J gene lost 7 bases, with 11 bases spanning the gap. CDR3 residues: CASSFFRRYTQYF. In DNA form, the CDR3 reads TGTGCCAGCAGCTTTTTTCGGAGGTATACGCAGTATTTT.

Many counts were recorded for this clone. The gene calls are TRBV5-1 and TRBJ1-2; possible D gene TRBD1, 6 bases. Germline assignment: CDR1 SGHRS and CDR2 YFSETQ. The CDR3 contains 14 residues. V lost 7 bases to trimming and J lost 3 bases, with 16 bases between them. CDR3 nucleotide sequence: TGCGCCAGCCGAGGGGGAGGGTTGGACTATGGCTACACCTTC. Its translation: CASRGGGLDYGYTF.

V usage is TRBV10-3 and J usage is TRBJ2-7; a weak D match, TRBD1 (5 bases). In germline, CDR1 is ENHRY, CDR2 SYGVKD. Trimming shortened V by 10 bases and J by 2 bases, and 18 bases separated the two germline ends. The CDR3 contains 14 residues. CDR3 sequence (DNA): TGTGCCACCCGGTCAGGGCTGATGACCTACGAGCAGTACTTC. Translated, it gives CATRSGLMTYEQYF.

The chain couples TRBV10-3 to TRBJ2-1; D not certain. CDR3 length: 14 amino acids. Germline V gene sequence: CDR1 ENHRY, CDR2 SYGVKD. V was pared by 5 bases and J by 8 bases, with 16 bases between. CDR3 nucleotide sequence: TGTGCCATCAGTCCCACCGCTGCATCTCATGAGCAGTTCTTC. Residues: CAISPTAASHEQFF.

As concerns this clone: At the DNA level, this CDR3 is encoded by other sequences in the same sample as well. This chain uses TRBV19 with TRBJ2-5; the match to TRBD2 covers 10 bases. The CDR3 loop spans 15 amino acids. The germline V gene has CDR1 LNHDA and CDR2 SQIVND (reference sequence). Trimming cost V 6 bases and J 2 bases; bases outside gene matches: 6. The CDR3 DNA follows: TGTGCCAGTAGCCCACGGACTAGCGGACAAGAGACCCAGTACTTC. This encodes CASSPRTSGQETQYF.

V and J are TRBV30 and TRBJ2-1; perhaps TRBD1 as D (6 bases). The length of the CDR3 is 13 residues. V was clipped by 1 base and J by 7 bases, with 11 bases between them. In germline, CDR1 is GTSNPN, CDR2 SVGIG (reference sequence). The CDR3 region is CAWSARGWNEQFF. The CDR3 DNA reads as TGTGCCTGGAGTGCCAGGGGTTGGAATGAGCAGTTCTTC.

The chain carries TRBV6-6 and TRBJ2-7; D is perhaps TRBD2 (6 bases). This CDR3 is built from 14 residues. Trimming removed 7 bases at V and 4 bases at J, with 17 bases between. CDR1 is MNHNY, CDR2 SVGAGI, per germline (reference sequence). The CDR3 DNA follows: TGTGCCAGCACCTCCACGGAGGGTCGATACGAGCAGTACTTC. Its translation: CASTSTEGRYEQYF.

The chain couples TRBV5-1 to TRBJ2-7; D is unclear. With 4 bases removed from V and 0 bases from J, the gap between germline ends came to 11 bases. Looked up from germline, CDR1 is SGHRS and CDR2 is YFSETQ. The CDR3 is made up of 14 amino acids. The CDR3 protein is CASSPFPSSYEQYF. The CDR3 coding sequence is TGCGCCAGCAGCCCCTTTCCCAGCTCCTACGAGCAGTACTTC.

V and J are TRBV7-9 and TRBJ1-2; the match to TRBD1 covers 8 bases. Losses at the gene ends were 2 bases for V and 4 bases for J; bases not matched to a gene: 9. This CDR3 has 16 amino acids. The germline V gene encodes CDR1 SEHNR and CDR2 FQNEAQ (reference sequence). For the CDR3, the DNA is TGTGCCAGCAGCTTAAGTACAGGGGGTATTTCCTATGGCTACACCTTC. It encodes CASSLSTGGISYGYTF.

The chain recombines TRBV28 with TRBJ2-7, with TRBD2 identical over 11 bases. With 1 base clipped from V and 6 bases from J, the junction kept 11 bases outside the gene matches. Germline V CDR1 and CDR2: MDHEN, SYDVKM. The CDR3 is 17 residues long. CDR3 sequence reads: CASSLSRSGTSGVEQYF. In nucleotides, the CDR3 is TGTGCCAGCAGTTTATCCCGATCCGGGACTAGCGGCGTCGAGCAGTACTTC.

V usage is TRBV6-4 and J usage is TRBJ2-7; possible D gene TRBD2, 5 bases. Germline CDR1 reads MRHNA; CDR2 reads SNTAGT. This CDR3 is built from 18 residues. V lost 5 bases and J 1 base, leaving 24 bases between the germline ends. CDR3 in DNA: TGTGCCAGCAGTTCATGCCGGGTATCGGGGTGGGGATCCTACGAGCAGTACTTC. Protein: CASSSCRVSGWGSYEQYF.

This chain links TRBV27 with TRBJ2-2; D is uncertain. The CDR3 has 14 residues. Germline loops: CDR1 MNHEY, CDR2 SMNVEV (reference sequence). V lost 0 bases and J lost 6, with 8 bases in between. CDR3 bases: TGTGCCAGCAGTTTATCGGTGGGTTCCGGGGAGCTGTTTTTT. Protein product: CASSLSVGSGELFF.

The chain recombines TRBV29-1 with TRBJ1-3; 9 bases align to TRBD1. V trimming: 8 bases; J trimming: 1 base; junction bases outside the gene matches: 9. Per germline, CDR1 SQVTM and CDR2 ANQGSEA. The length of the CDR3 is 15 residues. For the CDR3, the DNA is TGCAGCTATTTTGACAGGGGGAAATCTGGAAACACCATATATTTT. It translates to CSYFDRGKSGNTIYF.